The clone carrying this T cell receptor beta chain is a singleton in its sample. The same CDR3 is also encoded by other DNA sequences in this sample. The CDR3 is 14 residues long. V lost 3 bases and J 0 bases, leaving 9 bases between the germline ends. Germline lookup yields CDR1 LNHDA and CDR2 SQIVND (reference sequence). This sample was taken from a study of blood T cell repertoires in COVID-19. Study-wide context: PBMCs, B-cell-depleted T cells, or T cells provided the cDNA or gDNA that made up the material.

Original data processing: It was from reference gene primer amplification that nucleated cell counts were estimated. TCRdb's copy holds only in-frame clones and misses some; the assay was immunoSEQ multiplex PCR. The DNA was the basis for D and trimming; V, J and clone size are from that table. This table has 250,000 to 300,000 clones, about 89% appearing once. The clonotype comes from a woman aged 35 to 49 who had recovered from COVID-19. The genes are TRBV19 and TRBJ2-7; D is unresolved. Sequencing was performed on peripheral blood. CDR3 nucleotide sequence: TGTGCCAGTAGTATTTCTTCGGGCTCCTACGAGCAGTACTTC. As protein: CASSISSGSYEQYF.